This T cell receptor (beta chain) came from a study of cytotoxic CD8 clonotypes in ibrutinib-treated CLL (dated by TCRdb to 2020 to 2022). Looking at the study overall: The cohort included around 15 treatment-naive and about a dozen relapsed/refractory patients; some 18 were IGHV unmutated. Partial responses were observed in roughly 24 patients and complete responses in 2; after a median follow-up of about 69 months, remission was maintained in roughly 15 patients and progression was observed in about twelve. Response samples were taken after a median of approximately 13 months on treatment, ranging from about 6 to 40 months. On average, each sample yielded around 250,000 productive templates and 80,000 to 95,000 productive rearrangements. Longitudinal samples were obtainable from about 30% of the 86 participants in the trial. Cryopreserved peripheral blood mononuclear cells were collected before treatment, at response, and at either disease progression or sustained remission. Every sample from remission and from progressive disease was obtained while the patients were still on ibrutinib.

V is cut by 4 bases and J by 0 bases, and the space between the germline ends is 9 bases. CDR1 ENHRY and CDR2 SYGVKD are derived from the germline V gene. The CDR3 has 14 amino acids, counting the end cysteine and phenylalanine. Only the CDR3 region is kept as DNA, spanning 42 bases read in frame from base 1. This clone has just a few counts. It lacks a known antigen. Per-base qualities were not stored, and no clone one base away is much larger. For TCR beta library preparation, around 2.1 micrograms of genomic DNA were extracted from the cryopreserved PBMCs. Longitudinal blood samples from CLL patients receiving ibrutinib monotherapy were subjected to high-throughput TCR beta sequencing. The patients took part in an open-label, single-center phase 2 trial of ibrutinib monotherapy. On a MiSeq, deep resolution sequencing aimed for a depth between 1 in 1 million and 1 in 200,000 T cells, with each clonotype covered 10x on average. The immunoSEQ hsTCRB Kit was used to generate the TCR beta libraries. The published analysis was carried out like this. ImmunoSEQ Data Assistant and ImmunoSEQ Analyzer were used for data analysis, and V, D and J genes were assigned according to IMGT definitions. Clonality was computed as one minus normalized Shannon entropy of productive rearrangement frequencies, ranging from 0 to 1. Only overrepresented clonotypes making up at least 0.05% of each patient's repertoire were included in the public clonotype analysis. Thirteen repertoires from age-matched healthy donors, obtained from immuneACCESS, served as clonality controls. Drawn from immuneACCESS, this table holds only the in-frame rearrangements with V and J called that TCRdb kept. Clones are partly lost; checked studies trace under half to an unresolved V gene and leave the rest unexplained. V and J calls plus clone size are reproduced from that table; the DNA served to infer D and trimming. Within this sample are a few hundred thousand clones, with under 70% of them counted one time only. The ten top clones hold 6% to 6.5% of the sample.

Findings and caveats that apply to the study as a whole: Clonality increased at ibrutinib response, stayed stable in sustained remission, and fell back toward baseline at progression. Public clonotypes were rare and either contracted or stayed stable during treatment, and the rise in clonality at ibrutinib response reflected the expansion of private clonotypes. Sampling times were not matched between patients in sustained remission and patients whose disease was progressing, and lymph node repertoires were not examined. At baseline, clonality was higher than in age-matched healthy donors and showed a strong correlation with circulating CD8+ T-cell counts.

The rearranged chain carries TRBV10-3 and TRBJ2-5; the D gene identity is not certain. This sample comprised PBMCs, obtained after 36 months of ibrutinib treatment. This TCR was recovered from a human donor with chronic lymphocytic leukemia. The DNA sequence reads TGTGCCATCAGTGGCAGGATGTACCAAGAGACCCAGTACTTC. Translated, it reads CAISGRMYQETQYF.